This T cell receptor beta chain comes out of a study of radiotherapy plus CTLA-4 blockade in lung cancer. Notes on the study in general: Some TCR clones had been derived from tumors. These clones expanded in peripheral blood after radiotherapy plus ipilimumab. It was early blood T cell clone dynamics, with interferon-beta, that reportedly best predicted response.

The protocol was immunoSEQ multiplex PCR, while the TCRdb copy is restricted to in-frame clones and leaves out a portion. Here the sample spans about 85,000 clones, about 86% being singletons. Germline assignment: CDR1 MNHEY and CDR2 SMNVEV (reference sequence). The CDR3 sequence is 15 residues long. V was cut by 6 bases and J by 2 bases, with 17 bases left in between. Those with chemo-refractory metastatic non-small-cell lung cancer were treated with focal radiation combined with CTLA-4 blockade using ipilimumab. Of note for this clone: No antigen is known for it.

The sequencing here drew on peripheral blood, taken from a patient treated with radiotherapy plus ipilimumab. This clonotype was sampled from a human donor with non-small cell lung cancer who had a partial response to radiotherapy plus ipilimumab. This rearrangement joins TRBV27 to TRBJ2-7; maybe TRBD1 (7 bases). CDR3 loop: CASSNRGGSTYEQYF. The CDR3 DNA reads as TGTGCCAGCAGCAACAGGGGAGGTTCTACCTACGAGCAGTACTTC.